The T cell receptor (beta chain) under discussion was sequenced for a study of blood T cell repertoires in COVID-19. Study-level information: Material from acute and convalescent COVID-19 was sourced from the United States, Italy and Spain.

In the authors' workflow: Nucleated cell number was recorded as an estimate derived from reference gene primer amplification. The protocol was immunoSEQ multiplex PCR, while the TCRdb copy is restricted to in-frame clones and leaves out a portion. That table supplies the V and J calls and clone size; D and trimming were determined from the DNA. This sample has about 250,000 clones, with about 88% found just once. The CDR3 loop spans 13 amino acids. Germline CDR1 is MNHEY and CDR2 is SVGAGI. V was clipped by 4 bases and J by 8 bases, with 14 bases between them. This clonotype was obtained from a woman in her thirties or forties who had recovered from COVID-19. The material sequenced was peripheral blood. V and J are TRBV6-5 and TRBJ1-2; no clear D gene. CDR3 loop: CASSFPGPGGYTF. CDR3 bases: TGTGCCAGCAGTTTCCCTGGCCCGGGGGGCTACACCTTC.